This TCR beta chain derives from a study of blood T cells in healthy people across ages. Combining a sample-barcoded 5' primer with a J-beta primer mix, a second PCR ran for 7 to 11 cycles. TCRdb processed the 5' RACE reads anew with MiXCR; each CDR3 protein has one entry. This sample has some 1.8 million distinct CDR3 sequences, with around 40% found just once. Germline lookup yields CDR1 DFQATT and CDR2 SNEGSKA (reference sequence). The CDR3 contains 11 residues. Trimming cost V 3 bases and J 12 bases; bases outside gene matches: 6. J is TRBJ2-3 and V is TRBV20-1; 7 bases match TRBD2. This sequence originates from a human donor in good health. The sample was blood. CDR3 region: CSASSGTKQYF. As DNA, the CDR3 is TGCAGTGCTAGTTCCGGGACTAAACAGTATTTT.